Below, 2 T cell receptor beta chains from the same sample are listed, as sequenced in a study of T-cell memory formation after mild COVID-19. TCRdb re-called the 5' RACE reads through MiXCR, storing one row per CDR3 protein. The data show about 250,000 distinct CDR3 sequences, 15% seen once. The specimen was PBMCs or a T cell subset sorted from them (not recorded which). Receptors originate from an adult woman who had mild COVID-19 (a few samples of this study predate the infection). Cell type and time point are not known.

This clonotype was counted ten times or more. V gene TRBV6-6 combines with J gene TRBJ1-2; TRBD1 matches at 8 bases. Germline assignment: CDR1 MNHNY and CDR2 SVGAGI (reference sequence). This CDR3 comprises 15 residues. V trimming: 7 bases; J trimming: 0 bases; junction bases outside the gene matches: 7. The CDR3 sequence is CASTPDRAANYGYTF. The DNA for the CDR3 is TGTGCCAGCACCCCGGACAGGGCAGCTAACTATGGCTACACCTTC.

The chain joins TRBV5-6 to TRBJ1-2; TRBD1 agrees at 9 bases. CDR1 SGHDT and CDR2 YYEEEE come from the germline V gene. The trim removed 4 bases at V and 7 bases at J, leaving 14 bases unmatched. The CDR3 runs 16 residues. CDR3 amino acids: CASSPRGTGSFLGYTF. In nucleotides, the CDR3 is TGTGCCAGCAGCCCTCGAGGGACAGGGAGTTTCCTTGGCTACACCTTC.